The 14 T cell receptor beta chains given below trace back to one sample, sequenced in a study of blood T cell repertoires in COVID-19. The data were produced by immunoSEQ multiplex PCR, yet TCRdb's version contains in-frame clones alone and is incomplete. The sample carries around 220,000 clones, more than 70% recorded once. The specimen was PBMCs or T cells enriched from blood (not recorded which). The source is a woman aged 40-49 years with acute COVID-19.

This chain joins TRBV11-3 and TRBJ2-1, with a tentative D call TRBD2 (7 bases). Trimming stripped 0 bases from V and 13 bases from J, with 13 bases between. The CDR3 is made up of 13 amino acids. CDR1 SGHNT and CDR2 YENEEA come from the germline V gene. In DNA, the CDR3 is TGTGCCAGCAGCTTAGATCCGGGGGGCGAACAGTTCTTC. Protein: CASSLDPGGEQFF.

The sample holds one count of this clone. This chain links TRBV24-1 with TRBJ1-2; possible D gene TRBD1, 5 bases. CDR1 is KGHDR and CDR2 is SFDVKD in the germline V gene. V gave up 3 bases and J gave up 7 bases, with 20 bases separating them. This CDR3 comprises 16 residues. CDR3 amino acids: CATSDASDSFVSGYTF. DNA for the CDR3: TGTGCCACCAGTGATGCATCAGACAGTTTCGTCTCTGGCTACACCTTC.

The chain has TRBV5-1 and TRBJ2-2; 13 bases map to TRBD2. With 3 bases clipped from V and 6 bases from J, the junction kept 2 bases outside the gene matches. This CDR3 has 15 amino acids. The germline V gene encodes CDR1 SGHRS and CDR2 YFSETQ. CDR3 in amino acids: CASSSGLAGPGELFF. DNA for the CDR3: TGCGCCAGCAGCTCGGGACTAGCGGGACCCGGGGAGCTGTTTTTT.

The CDR3 sequence is CASSGGQGGTEAFF. CDR3 sequence (DNA): TGTGCCAGCTCGGGCGGGCAGGGAGGGACTGAAGCTTTCTTT. The V gene is TRBV18, the J gene TRBJ1-1, with D possibly TRBD1 on 5 matching bases. Trimming removed 6 bases from V and 5 bases from J, with 16 bases in between. Germline CDR1 and CDR2: KGHSH and LQKENI. The CDR3 consists of 14 residues.

The chain links TRBV6-4 to TRBJ2-2, with D uncertain. This CDR3 spans 14 amino acids. Germline-derived CDR1 and CDR2 are MRHNA and SNTAGT. With 0 bases removed from V and 6 bases from J, the gap between germline ends came to 8 bases. The CDR3 DNA follows: TGTGCCAGCAGTGACTCGCCCGGGTCCGGGGAGCTGTTTTTT. Its protein is CASSDSPGSGELFF.

The rearrangement links TRBV4-2 to TRBJ1-2; tentatively, D is TRBD1 (6 bases). This CDR3 is built from 15 residues. Germline CDR1 and CDR2: LGHNA and YNFKEQ. Trimming removed 1 base at V and 6 bases at J, with 15 bases between. The CDR3 DNA reads as TGTGCCAGCAGCCAAGTCGGGGGGCTGGGGAATGGCTACACCTTC. Its protein is CASSQVGGLGNGYTF.

This chain uses TRBV3-1 (or the pseudogene TRBV3-2) with TRBJ1-4; no clear D gene. The V and J ends lost 3 bases and 10 bases respectively, with 12 bases between them. Germline loops: CDR1 LGHDT, CDR2 YNNKEL (reference sequence). This CDR3 spans 13 amino acids. CDR3 sequence reads: CASSHLTGSKLFF. CDR3 DNA: TGTGCCAGCAGCCATCTGACGGGGTCAAAACTGTTTTTT.

The chain has TRBV5-4 and TRBJ1-1; 8 bases align to TRBD1. The ends lost 0 bases at V and 0 bases at J; junction bases unmatched: 1. The length of the CDR3 is 15 residues. Germline V gene data show CDR1 as SGHNT and CDR2 as YYREEE (reference sequence). CDR3 bases: TGTGCCAGCAGCTTGGGGACAGGGTTGAACACTGAAGCTTTCTTT. Its translation is CASSLGTGLNTEAFF.

This clone turned up a few times. The V call is TRBV2, the J call TRBJ2-2, with no clear D. Germline values: CDR1 SNHLY, CDR2 FYNNEI. The V gene lost 6 bases and the J gene lost 0 bases, with 11 bases spanning the gap. The CDR3 extends over 15 amino acids. DNA of the CDR3: TGTGCCAGCAGGGAACAGTTCGCGAACACCGGGGAGCTGTTTTTT. It codes for CASREQFANTGELFF.

The rearrangement links TRBV5-4 to TRBJ2-1; 10 nucleotides agree with TRBD2. Germline loops: CDR1 SGHNT, CDR2 YYREEE (reference sequence). With 0 bases clipped from V and 9 bases from J, the junction kept 6 bases outside the gene matches. The CDR3 has 15 amino acids. The CDR3 nucleotides read TGTGCCAGCAGCTTGGAGGCTAGCGGGAGCGGTGAGCAGTTCTTC. Amino acid sequence: CASSLEASGSGEQFF.

The CDR3 coding sequence is TGTGCCAGCAGCCCTCGCGGGGGAATGGGCAATCAGCCCCAGCATTTT. It yields the protein CASSPRGGMGNQPQHF. This chain uses TRBV7-2 with TRBJ1-5; perhaps TRBD1 as D (5 bases). Germline CDR1 is SGHTA and CDR2 is FQGNSA. CDR3 size: 16 residues. The V and J ends lost 5 bases and 2 bases respectively, with 16 bases between them.

This clone was seen a few times. The rearrangement joins TRBV4-3 to TRBJ1-2; TRBD1 is a possible D gene (5 bases). The V gene lost 0 bases and the J gene lost 8 bases, with 13 bases spanning the gap. From germline, CDR1 is LGHNA and CDR2 YSLEER. This CDR3 spans 14 amino acids. The CDR3 DNA reads TGCGCCAGCAGCCAAGAGGCGGAGGGGTCAGGCTACACCTTC. Its protein is CASSQEAEGSGYTF.

The chain uses TRBV10-3 and TRBJ1-5; no clear D gene. The CDR3 is made up of 17 amino acids. CDR1 is ENHRY and CDR2 is SYGVKD in the germline V gene. Trimming shortened V by 0 bases and J by 5 bases, and 17 bases separated the two germline ends. CDR3 region: CAISESGGQDNDQPQHF. The CDR3 DNA sequence: TGTGCCATCAGTGAGTCGGGAGGGCAGGATAACGATCAGCCCCAGCATTTT.

The sample holds a few counts of this clone. The V call is TRBV28, the J call TRBJ2-4, with 8 bases lining up with TRBD1. The CDR3 is 16 amino acids. Germline-derived CDR1 and CDR2 are MDHEN and SYDVKM. Trimming cost V 4 bases and J 5 bases; bases outside gene matches: 10. For the CDR3, the DNA is TGTGCCAGCAGTTCTAGGGGGGCGACAGGGGAAAACATTCAGTACTTC. This gives the protein CASSSRGATGENIQYF.